This TCR beta chain was retrieved from a study of shared clonotypes between healthy human individuals. Some clones are missing from TCRdb's copy, which holds only in-frame ones; the method was immunoSEQ multiplex PCR. Altogether a few hundred thousand clones are present, about 80% being singletons, with the ten largest covering around 12%. The J segment lost 6 bases and the V segment lost 1 base, leaving 5 bases of the junction unmatched. CDR1 MNHEY and CDR2 SMNVEV come from the germline V gene (reference sequence). The CDR3 covers 15 residues. The origin of this receptor is a woman between 35 and 50 years old in good health. Some clones in this sample may be carry-over from other donors' samples. The specimen was PBMCs. This sequence joins TRBV27 and TRBJ2-7, with TRBD2 matching 11 bases. CDR3 nucleotides: TGTGCCAGCAGTTTATTAGCGGGAGGGCCGTTCGAGCAGTACTTC. Translation: CASSLLAGGPFEQYF.